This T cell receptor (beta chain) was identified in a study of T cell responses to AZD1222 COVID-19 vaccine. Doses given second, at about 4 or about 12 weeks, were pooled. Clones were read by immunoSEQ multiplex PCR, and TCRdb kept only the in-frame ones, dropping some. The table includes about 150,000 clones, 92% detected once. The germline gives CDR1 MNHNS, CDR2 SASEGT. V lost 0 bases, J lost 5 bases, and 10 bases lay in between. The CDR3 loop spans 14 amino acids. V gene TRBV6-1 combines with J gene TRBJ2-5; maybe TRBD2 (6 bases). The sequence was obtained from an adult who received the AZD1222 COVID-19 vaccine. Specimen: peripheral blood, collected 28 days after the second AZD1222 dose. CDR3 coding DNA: TGTGCCAGCAGTGAAGCAGGAGGGAGTGAGACCCAGTACTTC. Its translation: CASSEAGGSETQYF.